This TCR beta chain was captured in a study of T cells in localized non-small cell lung cancer. Produced via immunoSEQ multiplex PCR; TCRdb's table is partial and in-frame only. The sample yields over 10,000 clones, about 86% seen once. A remark on this clone: Its antigen remains unidentified.

Findings and limits, study-wide: A single tumor region was sequenced, leaving heterogeneity possible. Adjacent lung exhibited a median of about 50 among the 100 most abundant tumor clones. The study linked higher blood T cell density to longer overall survival. The greatest T cell clonality was found in uninvolved adjacent lung (higher than in tumor).

V lost 3 bases to trimming and J lost 6 bases, with 22 bases between them. The CDR3 extends over 17 amino acids. Germline CDR1 and CDR2: LNHDA and SQIVND (reference sequence). The source of this sequence is a male donor aged 60 or older with stage III lung adenocarcinoma. The specimen was peripheral blood, collected before any cancer treatment. The genes are TRBV19 and TRBJ2-3; possible D gene TRBD1, 5 bases. The CDR3 is CASSIPRARMTWDTQYF. CDR3 bases: TGTGCCAGTAGTATCCCCAGGGCCCGTATGACTTGGGATACGCAGTATTTT.